The 2 T cell receptor beta chains in this list originate from one sample, sequenced in a study of spatial heterogeneity in lung cancer. The time point denotes: sample taken at primary tumor resection. Whole RNA came from tumor, nontumor lung or frozen PBMC and was sequenced without being sorted. Via MiXCR, TCRdb re-called the 5' RACE reads, giving one row per CDR3 protein. The sample lists 15,000 or so distinct CDR3 sequences, 7.9% seen once, with around 34% in the top ten. This sample comprised PBMCs, obtained at surgery. Receptors were obtained from a female donor with early-stage non-small cell lung cancer.

This clonotype was seen ten or more times. The J gene is TRBJ2-1, the V gene TRBV12-5; D is possibly TRBD1 or TRBD2 (5 bases each). V lost 2 bases, J lost 6 bases, and 14 bases lay in between. Germline CDR1 reads LGHNT; CDR2 reads FRNRAP. This CDR3 spans 15 amino acids. The CDR3 coding sequence is TGTGCTAGTGGTTTGCCCGGGGCCTTTGGCAATGAGCAGTTCTTC. It is translated as CASGLPGAFGNEQFF.

Many counts were recorded for this clonotype. The CDR3 DNA reads as TGTGCCAGCAGCTTAGGTACAGGGCTAACCCAGTACTTC. Amino acids: CASSLGTGLTQYF. The rearrangement links TRBV7-3 to TRBJ2-5, with D perhaps matching TRBD1 (6 bases). The germline V gene has CDR1 SGHTA and CDR2 FQGTGA. CDR3 length: 13 residues. V was trimmed by 2 bases and J by 8 bases, leaving 12 bases between them.